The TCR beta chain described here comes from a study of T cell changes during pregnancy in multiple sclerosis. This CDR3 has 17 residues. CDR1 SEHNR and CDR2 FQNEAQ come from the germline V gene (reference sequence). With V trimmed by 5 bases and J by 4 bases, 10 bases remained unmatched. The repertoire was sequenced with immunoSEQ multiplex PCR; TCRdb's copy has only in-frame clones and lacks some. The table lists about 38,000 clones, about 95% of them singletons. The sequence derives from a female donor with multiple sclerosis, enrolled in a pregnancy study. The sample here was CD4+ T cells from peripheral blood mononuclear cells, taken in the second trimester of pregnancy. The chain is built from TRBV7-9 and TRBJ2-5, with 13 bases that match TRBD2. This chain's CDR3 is CASSPGLAGSPRETQYF. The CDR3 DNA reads TGTGCCAGCAGCCCGGGACTAGCGGGGAGTCCTAGAGAGACCCAGTACTTC.